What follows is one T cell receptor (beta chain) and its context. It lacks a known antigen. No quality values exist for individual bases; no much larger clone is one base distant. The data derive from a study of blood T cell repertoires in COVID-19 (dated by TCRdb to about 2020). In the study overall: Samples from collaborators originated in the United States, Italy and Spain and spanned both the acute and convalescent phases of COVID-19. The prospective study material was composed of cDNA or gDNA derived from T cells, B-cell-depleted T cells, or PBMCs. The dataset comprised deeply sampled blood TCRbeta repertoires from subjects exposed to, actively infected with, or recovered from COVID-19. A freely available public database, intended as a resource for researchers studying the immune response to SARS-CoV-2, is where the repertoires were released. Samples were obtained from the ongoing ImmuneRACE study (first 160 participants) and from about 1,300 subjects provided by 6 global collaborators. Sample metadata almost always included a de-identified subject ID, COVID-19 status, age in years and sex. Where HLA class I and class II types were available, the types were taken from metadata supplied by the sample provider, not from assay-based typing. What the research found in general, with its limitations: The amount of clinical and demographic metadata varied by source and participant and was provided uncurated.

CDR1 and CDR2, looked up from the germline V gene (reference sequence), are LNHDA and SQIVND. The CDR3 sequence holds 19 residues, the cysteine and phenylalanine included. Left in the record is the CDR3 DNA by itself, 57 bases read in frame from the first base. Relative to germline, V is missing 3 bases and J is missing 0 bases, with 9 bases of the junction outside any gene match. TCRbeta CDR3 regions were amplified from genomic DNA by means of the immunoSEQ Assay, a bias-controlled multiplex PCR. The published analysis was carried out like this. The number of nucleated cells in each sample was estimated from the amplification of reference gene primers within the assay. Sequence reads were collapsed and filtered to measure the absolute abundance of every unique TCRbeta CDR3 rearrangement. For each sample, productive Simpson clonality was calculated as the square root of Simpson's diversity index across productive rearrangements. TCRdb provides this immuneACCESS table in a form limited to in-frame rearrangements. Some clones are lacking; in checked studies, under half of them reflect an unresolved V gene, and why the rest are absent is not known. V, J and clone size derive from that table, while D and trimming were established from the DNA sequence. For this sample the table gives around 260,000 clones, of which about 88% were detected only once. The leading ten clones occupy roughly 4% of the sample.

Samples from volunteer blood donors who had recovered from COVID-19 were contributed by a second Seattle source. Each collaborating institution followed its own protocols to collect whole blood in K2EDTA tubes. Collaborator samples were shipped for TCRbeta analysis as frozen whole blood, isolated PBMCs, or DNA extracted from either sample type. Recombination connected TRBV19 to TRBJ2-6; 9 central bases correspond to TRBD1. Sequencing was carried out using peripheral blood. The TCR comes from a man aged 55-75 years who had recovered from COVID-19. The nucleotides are TGTGCCAGTAGTATGCCGAGACAGGGGGAAACCTCTGGGGCCAACGTCCTGACTTTC. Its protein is CASSMPRQGETSGANVLTF.